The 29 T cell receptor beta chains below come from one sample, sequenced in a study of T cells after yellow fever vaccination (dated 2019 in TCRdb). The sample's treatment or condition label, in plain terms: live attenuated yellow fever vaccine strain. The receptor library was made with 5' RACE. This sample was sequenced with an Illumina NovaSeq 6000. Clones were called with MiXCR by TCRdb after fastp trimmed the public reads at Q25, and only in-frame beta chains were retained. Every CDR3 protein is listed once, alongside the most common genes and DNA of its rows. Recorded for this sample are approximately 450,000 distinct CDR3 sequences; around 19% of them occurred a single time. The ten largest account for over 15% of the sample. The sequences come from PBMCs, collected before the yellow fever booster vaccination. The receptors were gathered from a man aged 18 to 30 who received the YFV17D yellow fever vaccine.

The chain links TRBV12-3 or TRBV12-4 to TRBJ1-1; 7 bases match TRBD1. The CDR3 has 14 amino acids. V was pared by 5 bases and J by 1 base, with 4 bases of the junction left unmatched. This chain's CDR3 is CASSAGTANTEAFF. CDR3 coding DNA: TGTGCCAGCAGTGCCGGGACAGCGAACACTGAAGCTTTCTTT.

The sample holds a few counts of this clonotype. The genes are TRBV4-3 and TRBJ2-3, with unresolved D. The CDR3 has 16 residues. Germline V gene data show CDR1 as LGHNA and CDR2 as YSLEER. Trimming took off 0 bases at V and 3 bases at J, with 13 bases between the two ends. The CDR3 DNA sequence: TGCGCCAGCAGCCAAGATAAGGACCGGAGAACAGATACGCAGTATTTT. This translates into CASSQDKDRRTDTQYF.

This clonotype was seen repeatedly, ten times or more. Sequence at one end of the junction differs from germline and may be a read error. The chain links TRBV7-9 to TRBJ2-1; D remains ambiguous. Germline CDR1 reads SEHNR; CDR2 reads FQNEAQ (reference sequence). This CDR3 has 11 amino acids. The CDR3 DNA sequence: TGCGCCAGCAGCTTGGAAGGTGAGCAGTTCTTC. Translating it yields CASSLEGEQFF.

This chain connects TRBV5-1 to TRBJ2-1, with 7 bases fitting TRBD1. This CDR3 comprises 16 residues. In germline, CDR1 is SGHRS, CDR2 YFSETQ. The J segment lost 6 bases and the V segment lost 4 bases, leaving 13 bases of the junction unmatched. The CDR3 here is CASSIGTDSAGNEQFF. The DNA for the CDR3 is TGCGCCAGCAGCATAGGGACAGATTCTGCGGGCAATGAGCAGTTCTTC.

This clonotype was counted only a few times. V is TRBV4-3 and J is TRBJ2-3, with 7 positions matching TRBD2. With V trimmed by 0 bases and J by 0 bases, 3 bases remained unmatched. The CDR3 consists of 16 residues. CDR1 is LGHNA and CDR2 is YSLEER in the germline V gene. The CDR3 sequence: CASSQDTGGSTDTQYF. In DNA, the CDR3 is TGCGCCAGCAGCCAAGATACCGGGGGGAGCACAGATACGCAGTATTTT.

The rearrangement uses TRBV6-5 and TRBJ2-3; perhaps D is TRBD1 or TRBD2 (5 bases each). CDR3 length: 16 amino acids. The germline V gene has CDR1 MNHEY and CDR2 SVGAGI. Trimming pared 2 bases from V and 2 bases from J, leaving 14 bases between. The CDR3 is CASSYGSRGFTDTQYF. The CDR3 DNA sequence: TGTGCCAGCAGTTACGGGAGTAGGGGCTTCACAGATACGCAGTATTTT.

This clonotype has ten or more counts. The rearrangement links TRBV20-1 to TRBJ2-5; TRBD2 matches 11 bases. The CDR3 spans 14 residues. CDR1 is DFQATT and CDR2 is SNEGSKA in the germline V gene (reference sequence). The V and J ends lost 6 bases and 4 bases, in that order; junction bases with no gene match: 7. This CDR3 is CSATRTSGPETQYF. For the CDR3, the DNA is TGCAGTGCCACGAGGACTAGCGGGCCAGAGACCCAGTACTTC.

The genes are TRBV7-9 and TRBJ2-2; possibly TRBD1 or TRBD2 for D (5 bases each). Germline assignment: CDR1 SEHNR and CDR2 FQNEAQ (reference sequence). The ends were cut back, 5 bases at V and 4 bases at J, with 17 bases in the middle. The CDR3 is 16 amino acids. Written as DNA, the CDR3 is TGTGCCAGCAGCCCTCCGATGGGACCGATCACCGGGGAGCTGTTTTTT. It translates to CASSPPMGPITGELFF.

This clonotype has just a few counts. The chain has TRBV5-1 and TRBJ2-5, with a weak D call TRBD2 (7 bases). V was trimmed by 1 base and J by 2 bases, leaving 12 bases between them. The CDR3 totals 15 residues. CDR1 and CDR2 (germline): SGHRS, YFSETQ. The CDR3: CASSLNGGTQETQYF. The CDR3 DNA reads TGCGCCAGCAGCTTGAACGGGGGGACACAAGAGACCCAGTACTTC. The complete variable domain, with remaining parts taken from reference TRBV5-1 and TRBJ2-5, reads KAGVTQTPRYLIKTRGQQVTLSCSPISGHRSVSWYQQTPGQGLQFLFEYFSETQRNKGNFPGRFSGRQFSNSRSEMNVSTLELGDSALYLCASSLNGGTQETQYFGPGTRLLVL.

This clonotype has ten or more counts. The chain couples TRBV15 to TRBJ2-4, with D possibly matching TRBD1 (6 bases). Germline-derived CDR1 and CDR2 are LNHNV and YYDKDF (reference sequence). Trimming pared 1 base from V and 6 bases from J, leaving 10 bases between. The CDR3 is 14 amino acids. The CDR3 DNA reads TGTGCCACCAGCAGAGTTAAGGACAGAAACATTCAGTACTTC. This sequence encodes CATSRVKDRNIQYF.

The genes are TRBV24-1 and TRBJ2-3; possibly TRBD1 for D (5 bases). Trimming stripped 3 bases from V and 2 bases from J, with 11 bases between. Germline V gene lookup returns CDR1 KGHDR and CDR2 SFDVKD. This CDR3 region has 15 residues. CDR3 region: CATSDDSKITDTQYF. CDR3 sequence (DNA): TGTGCCACCAGTGATGACAGCAAGATCACAGATACGCAGTATTTT.

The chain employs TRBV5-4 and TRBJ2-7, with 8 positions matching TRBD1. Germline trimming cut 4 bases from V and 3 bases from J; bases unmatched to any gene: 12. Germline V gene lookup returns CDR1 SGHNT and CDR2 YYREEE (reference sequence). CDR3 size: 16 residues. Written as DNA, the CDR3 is TGTGCCAGCAGCAACGGACAGGGAAAAATGAGCTACGAGCAGTACGTC. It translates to CASSNGQGKMSYEQYV.

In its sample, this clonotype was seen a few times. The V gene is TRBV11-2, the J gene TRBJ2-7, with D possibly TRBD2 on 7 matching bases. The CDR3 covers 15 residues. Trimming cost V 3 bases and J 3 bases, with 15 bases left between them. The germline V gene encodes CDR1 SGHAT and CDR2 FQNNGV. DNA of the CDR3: TGTGCCAGCAGCTTTGGGGGGGCCCAACGCTACGAGCAGTACGTC. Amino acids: CASSFGGAQRYEQYV.

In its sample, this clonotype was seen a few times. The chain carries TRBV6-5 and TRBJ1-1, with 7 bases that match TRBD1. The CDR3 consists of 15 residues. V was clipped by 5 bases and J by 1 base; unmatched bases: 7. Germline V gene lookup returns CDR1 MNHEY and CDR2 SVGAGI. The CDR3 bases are TGTGCCAGCAGTCTTACAGGGGTAGCGAACACTGAAGCTTTCTTT. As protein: CASSLTGVANTEAFF.

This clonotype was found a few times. This CDR3 reads CSAAPSGGAGKLFF. Written as DNA, the CDR3 is TGCAGCGCTGCACCCTCAGGGGGCGCAGGAAAACTGTTTTTT. V is TRBV29-1 and J is TRBJ1-4; 8 positions agree with TRBD1. CDR1 SQVTM and CDR2 ANQGSEA come from the germline V gene. The CDR3 runs to 14 residues. With V trimmed by 7 bases and J by 10 bases, 14 bases remained unmatched.

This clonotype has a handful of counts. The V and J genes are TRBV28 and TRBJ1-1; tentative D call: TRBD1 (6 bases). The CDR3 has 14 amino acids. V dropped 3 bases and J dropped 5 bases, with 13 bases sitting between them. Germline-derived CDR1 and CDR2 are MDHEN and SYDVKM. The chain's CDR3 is CASSLPGVATEAFF. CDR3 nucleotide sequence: TGTGCCAGCAGTTTGCCAGGGGTTGCGACTGAAGCTTTCTTT.

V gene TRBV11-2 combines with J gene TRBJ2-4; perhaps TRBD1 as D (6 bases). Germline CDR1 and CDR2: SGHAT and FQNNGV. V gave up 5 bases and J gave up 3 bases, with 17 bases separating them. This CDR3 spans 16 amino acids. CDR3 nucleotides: TGTGCCAGCAGCCGTTGGGACAACCCCCTCAAAAACATTCAGTACTTC. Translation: CASSRWDNPLKNIQYF. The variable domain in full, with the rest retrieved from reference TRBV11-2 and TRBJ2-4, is EAGVAQSPRYKIIEKRQSVAFWCNPISGHATLYWYQQILGQGPKLLIQFQNNGVVDDSQLPKDRFSAERLKGVDSTLKIQPAKLEDSAVYLCASSRWDNPLKNIQYFGAGTRLSVL.

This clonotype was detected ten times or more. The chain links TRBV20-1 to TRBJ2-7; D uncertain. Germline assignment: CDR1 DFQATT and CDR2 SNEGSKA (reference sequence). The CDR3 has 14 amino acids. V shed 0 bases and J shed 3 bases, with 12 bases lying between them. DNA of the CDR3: TGCAGTGCTAGAGAAGTCTTGGGGAACTACGAGCAGTACGTC. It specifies CSAREVLGNYEQYV.

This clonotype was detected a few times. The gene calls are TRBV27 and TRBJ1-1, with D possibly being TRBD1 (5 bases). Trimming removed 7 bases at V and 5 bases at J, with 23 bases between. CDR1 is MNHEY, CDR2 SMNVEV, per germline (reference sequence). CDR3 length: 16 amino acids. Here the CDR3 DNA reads TGTGCCAGCACGTTACTGGGGGAGGGTCGAAGGACTGAAGCTTTCTTT. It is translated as CASTLLGEGRRTEAFF.

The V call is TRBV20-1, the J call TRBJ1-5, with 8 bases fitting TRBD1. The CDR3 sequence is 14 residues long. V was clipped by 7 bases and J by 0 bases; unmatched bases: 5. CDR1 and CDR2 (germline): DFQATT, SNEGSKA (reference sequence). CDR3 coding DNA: TGCAGTGTAAAACAGGGGGGTAGCAATCAGCCCCAGCATTTT. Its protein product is CSVKQGGSNQPQHF.

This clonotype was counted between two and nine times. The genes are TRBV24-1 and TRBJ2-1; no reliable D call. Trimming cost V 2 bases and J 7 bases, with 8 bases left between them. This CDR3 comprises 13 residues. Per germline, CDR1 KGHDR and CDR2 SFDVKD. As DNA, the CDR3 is TGTGCCACCAGTGATTCATTTAAGAATGAGCAGTTCTTC. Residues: CATSDSFKNEQFF.

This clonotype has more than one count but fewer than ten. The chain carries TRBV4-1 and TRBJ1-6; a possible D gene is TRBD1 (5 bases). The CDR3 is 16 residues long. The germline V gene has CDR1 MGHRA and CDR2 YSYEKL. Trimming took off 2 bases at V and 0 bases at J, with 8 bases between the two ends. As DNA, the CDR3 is TGCGCCAGCAGCCAATCAGGGAGCTCCTATAATTCACCCCTCCACTTT. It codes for CASSQSGSSYNSPLHF.

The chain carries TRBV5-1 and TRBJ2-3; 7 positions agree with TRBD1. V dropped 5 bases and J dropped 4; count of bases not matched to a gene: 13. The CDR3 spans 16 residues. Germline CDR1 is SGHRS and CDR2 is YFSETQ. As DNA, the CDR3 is TGCGCCAGCAGAACAGGGGCTACACCTGGAGCAGATACGCAGTATTTT. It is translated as CASRTGATPGADTQYF.

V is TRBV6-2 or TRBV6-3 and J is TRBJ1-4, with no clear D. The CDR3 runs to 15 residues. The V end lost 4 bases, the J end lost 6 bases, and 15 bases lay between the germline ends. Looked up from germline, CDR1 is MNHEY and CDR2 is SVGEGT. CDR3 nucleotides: TGTGCCAGCAGTTCGCAACAAGGTTTCGATGAAAAACTGTTTTTT. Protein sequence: CASSSQQGFDEKLFF.

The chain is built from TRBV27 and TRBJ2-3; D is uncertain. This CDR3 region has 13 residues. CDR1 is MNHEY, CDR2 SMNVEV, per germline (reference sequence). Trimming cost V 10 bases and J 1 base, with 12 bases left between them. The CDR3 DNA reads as TGTGCCACCAAGCTACCAGGCACAGATACGCAGTATTTT. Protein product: CATKLPGTDTQYF.

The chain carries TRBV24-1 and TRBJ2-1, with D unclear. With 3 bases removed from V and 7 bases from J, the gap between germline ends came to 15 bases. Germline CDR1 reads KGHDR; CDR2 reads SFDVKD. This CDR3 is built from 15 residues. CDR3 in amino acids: CATSDVRVSGNEQFF. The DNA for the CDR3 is TGTGCCACCAGTGATGTTAGGGTTAGTGGAAATGAGCAGTTCTTC.

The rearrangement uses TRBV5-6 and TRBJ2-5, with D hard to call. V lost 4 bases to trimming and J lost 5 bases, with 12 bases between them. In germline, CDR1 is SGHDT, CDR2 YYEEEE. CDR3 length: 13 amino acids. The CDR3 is CASSSPVRETQYF. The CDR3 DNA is TGTGCCAGCAGCAGCCCTGTAAGGGAGACCCAGTACTTC.

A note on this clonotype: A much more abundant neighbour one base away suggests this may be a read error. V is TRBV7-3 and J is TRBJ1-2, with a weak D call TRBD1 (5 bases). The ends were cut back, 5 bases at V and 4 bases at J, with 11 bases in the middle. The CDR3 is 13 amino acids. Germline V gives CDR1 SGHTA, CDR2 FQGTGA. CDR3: CASSAGTAYGYTF. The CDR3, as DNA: TGTGCCAGCAGCGCCGGGACTGCCTATGGCTACACCTTC. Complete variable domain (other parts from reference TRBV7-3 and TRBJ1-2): GAGVSQTPSNKVTEKGKYVELRCDPISGHTALYWYRQSLGQGPEFLIYFQGTGAADDSGLPNDRFFAVRPEGSVSTLKIQRTERGDSAVYLCASSAGTAYGYTFGSGTRLTVV.

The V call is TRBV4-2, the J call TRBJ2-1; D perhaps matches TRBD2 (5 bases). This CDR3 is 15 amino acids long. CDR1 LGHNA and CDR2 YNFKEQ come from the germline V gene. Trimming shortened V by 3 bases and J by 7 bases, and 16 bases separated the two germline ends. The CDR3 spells CASSHSTTSRNEQFF. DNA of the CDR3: TGTGCCAGCAGCCATTCAACCACTAGTCGGAATGAGCAGTTCTTC.